Each of the 21 T cell receptor beta chains below was sequenced from the same sample in a study of shared clonotypes between healthy human individuals. Sequencing used immunoSEQ multiplex PCR; TCRdb keeps in-frame clones, though not all of them. This table has about 2 million clones, 85% to 95% appearing once. Sequenced input: naive CD4+ T cells sorted from blood. Specified subset: CD45RA+ positively selected. These receptors were collected from a man younger than 30 in good health.

The V and J genes are TRBV28 and TRBJ2-5, with 9 bases that match TRBD2. V trimming: 0 bases; J trimming: 5 bases; junction bases outside the gene matches: 4. The CDR3 consists of 15 residues. CDR1 is MDHEN, CDR2 SYDVKM, per germline. CDR3 DNA sequence: TGTGCCAGCAGTTTATGGGCTAGCGGGGTGGAGACCCAGTACTTC. Its protein is CASSLWASGVETQYF.

The chain combines TRBV6-6 with TRBJ1-2; D perhaps matches TRBD1 (5 bases). Trimming removed 6 bases from V and 6 bases from J, with 11 bases in between. The CDR3 is 12 amino acids. CDR1 and CDR2 from the germline V gene are MNHNY and SVGAGI (reference sequence). The CDR3 DNA reads as TGTGCCAGCAGCCGGACATTAGATGGCTACACCTTC. This encodes CASSRTLDGYTF.

V and J are TRBV7-2 and TRBJ1-5, with 8 bases matching TRBD1. V trimming: 3 bases; J trimming: 3 bases; junction bases outside the gene matches: 4. Germline V gene sequence: CDR1 SGHTA, CDR2 FQGNSA. CDR3 length equals 15 residues. The CDR3 DNA is TGTGCCAGCAGCTTCGGGACAGGCAACAATCAGCCCCAGCATTTT. As protein: CASSFGTGNNQPQHF.

This clone was found once. The chain employs TRBV7-2 and TRBJ2-7; 10 bases are a match to TRBD2. V gave up 1 base and J gave up 12 bases; unmatched junction bases: 9. Germline CDR1 is SGHTA and CDR2 is FQGNSA. This CDR3 contains 14 residues. CDR3 nucleotide sequence: TGTGCCAGCAGCTTAGAAATAGCGGGAGGCGTGGCGTACTTC. Its translation: CASSLEIAGGVAYF.

This chain links TRBV30 with TRBJ1-2; 7 nucleotides align to TRBD1. After removal of 0 bases from V and 5 bases from J, the junction contained 9 bases not matched to a gene. This CDR3 has 15 amino acids. Looked up from germline, CDR1 is GTSNPN and CDR2 is SVGIG (reference sequence). Written as DNA, the CDR3 is TGTGCCTGGAGTGTAGGGGGCAGCATCCCTTATGGCTACACCTTC. Its translation is CAWSVGGSIPYGYTF.

V usage is TRBV2 and J usage is TRBJ2-1; a weak D match, TRBD2 (5 bases). The CDR3 covers 13 residues. Per germline, CDR1 SNHLY and CDR2 FYNNEI. V was clipped by 4 bases and J by 6 bases, with 10 bases between them. CDR3 in DNA: TGTGCCAGCAGTGTTGAGGGTCTCAATGAGCAGTTCTTC. Translation gives CASSVEGLNEQFF.

This sequence joins TRBV5-6 and TRBJ2-2, with a possible D match to TRBD2 (6 bases). From germline, CDR1 is SGHDT and CDR2 YYEEEE. The length of the CDR3 is 19 residues. V lost 0 bases to trimming and J lost 0 bases, with 18 bases between them. CDR3 protein: CASSLGGRRGRPNTGELFF. The CDR3 DNA reads TGTGCCAGCAGCTTGGGAGGACGGCGGGGAAGACCGAACACCGGGGAGCTGTTTTTT.

The V call is TRBV7-6, the J call TRBJ2-7, with 7 nucleotides matching TRBD1. This CDR3 comprises 14 residues. The germline V gene encodes CDR1 SGHVS and CDR2 FNYEAQ. V shed 5 bases, J shed 2 bases, and the junction held 6 bases outside the gene matches. CDR3 in DNA: TGTGCCAGCAGCGCCGGACAGGCTACCTACGAGCAGTACTTC. Translation: CASSAGQATYEQYF.

The chain is built from TRBV30 and TRBJ1-1, with TRBD1 matching over 8 bases. CDR3 length: 11 amino acids. CDR1 GTSNPN and CDR2 SVGIG come from the germline V gene (reference sequence). Trimming took 5 bases from V and 8 from J; bases not matched to a gene: 4. Written as DNA, the CDR3 is TGTGCCTGGCACGACAGGGGCGAAGCTTTCTTT. It translates to CAWHDRGEAFF.

For the CDR3, the DNA is TGTGCCAGCAGCCTAGGGGGGGCCAATTCACCCCTCCACTTT. This gives the protein CASSLGGANSPLHF. The chain uses TRBV7-2 and TRBJ1-6; possible D gene TRBD1, 6 bases. V dropped 5 bases and J dropped 7 bases, with 12 bases sitting between them. CDR1 and CDR2 (germline): SGHTA, FQGNSA. The length of the CDR3 is 14 residues.

This clone was observed a single time. The chain uses TRBV15 and TRBJ1-6; TRBD1 might be the D (5 bases). CDR1 LNHNV and CDR2 YYDKDF come from the germline V gene (reference sequence). V was cut by 0 bases and J by 10 bases, with 10 bases left in between. The CDR3 runs to 14 residues. CDR3 amino acids: CATSREGGRSPLHF. The CDR3 coding sequence is TGTGCCACCAGCAGAGAGGGGGGACGATCACCCCTCCACTTT. Complete variable domain (other parts from reference TRBV15 and TRBJ1-6): DAMVIQNPRYQVTQFGKPVTLSCSQTLNHNVMYWYQQKSSQAPKLLFHYYDKDFNNEADTPDNFQSRRPNTSFCFLDIRSPGLGDTAMYLCATSREGGRSPLHFGNGTRLTVT.

V usage is TRBV6-6 and J usage is TRBJ1-5; 9 bases agree with TRBD1. This CDR3 comprises 11 residues. V shed 5 bases and J 14 bases; nucleotides not matched to a gene: 4. Germline assignment: CDR1 MNHNY and CDR2 SVGAGI (reference sequence). The DNA for the CDR3 is TGTGCCAGCAGTACCGGGGACAGGGAGCATTTT. Amino acid sequence: CASSTGDREHF.

This sequence joins TRBV6-5 and TRBJ2-1; D gene uncertain. CDR3 length: 14 amino acids. Per germline, CDR1 MNHEY and CDR2 SVGAGI. V was trimmed by 6 bases and J by 0 bases, leaving 9 bases between them. CDR3 DNA: TGTGCCAGCAGGATCCAGAGCTCCTACAATGAGCAGTTCTTC. Residues: CASRIQSSYNEQFF.

The chain couples TRBV5-5 to TRBJ1-5; D is possibly TRBD1 (5 bases). Germline V CDR1 and CDR2: SGHKS, YYEKEE (reference sequence). The germline V and J ends were trimmed by 4 bases and 0 bases, with 11 bases remaining between them. This CDR3 has 15 amino acids. The chain's CDR3 is CASSTGLLSNQPQHF. As DNA, the CDR3 is TGTGCCAGCAGCACGGGACTGCTTAGCAATCAGCCCCAGCATTTT.

Note on this clone: A junction boundary mismatches the germline segment, possibly from a read error. The chain uses TRBV2 and TRBJ2-3, with unresolved D. The CDR3 consists of 12 residues. Germline CDR1 is SNHLY and CDR2 is FYNNEI. In DNA, the CDR3 is TGTGCCAGCAGTGTGGAGCGTAGCCTCCTGGATTTT. Protein: CASSVERSLLDF.

This clone has just one count. V usage is TRBV18 and J usage is TRBJ2-7, with a tentative D call TRBD1 (6 bases). The CDR3 length is 12 residues. V gave up 10 bases and J gave up 5 bases, with 15 bases separating them. Per germline, CDR1 KGHSH and CDR2 LQKENI. CDR3 in amino acids: CATRQVADEQYF. CDR3 nucleotide sequence: TGTGCCACCCGACAGGTTGCGGACGAGCAGTACTTC.

The chain is built from TRBV18 and TRBJ1-5; the D gene is possibly TRBD1 (6 bases). The CDR3 consists of 15 residues. The germline V gene encodes CDR1 KGHSH and CDR2 LQKENI. V gave up 0 bases and J gave up 4 bases, with 10 bases separating them. CDR3 in DNA: TGTGCCAGCTCACCACCGATGCAGGGGAATCAGCCCCAGCATTTT. Translated: CASSPPMQGNQPQHF.

The rearrangement uses TRBV7-9 and TRBJ2-7, with a possible D match to TRBD1 (6 bases). Germline V gene lookup returns CDR1 SEHNR and CDR2 FQNEAQ (reference sequence). The V end was cut by 1 base, the J end by 2 bases, with 9 bases between. The CDR3 is 14 residues long. The DNA of the CDR3 is TGTGCCAGCAGCTTAGGGACAGTCACCTACGAGCAGTACTTC. Residues: CASSLGTVTYEQYF.

For this clone: Other DNA sequences of this sample code for an identical CDR3. This sequence joins TRBV7-9 and TRBJ1-1; 7 nucleotides align to TRBD1. In germline, CDR1 is SEHNR, CDR2 FQNEAQ (reference sequence). The CDR3 has 13 amino acids. V lost 6 bases and J lost 1; bases outside the gene matches: 2. CDR3 sequence: CASSWDRNTEAFF. CDR3 nucleotide sequence: TGTGCCAGCAGTTGGGACAGGAACACTGAAGCTTTCTTT.

The V and J genes are TRBV19 and TRBJ2-4, with 13 bases identical to TRBD2. The CDR3 covers 16 residues. V shed 8 bases, J shed 0 bases, and the junction held 4 bases outside the gene matches. The V gene's germline CDR1 is LNHDA and CDR2 SQIVND (reference sequence). CDR3 sequence reads: CASGTSGDLAKNIQYF. CDR3 nucleotides: TGTGCCAGTGGGACTAGCGGGGACTTAGCCAAAAACATTCAGTACTTC.

The V call is TRBV6-1, the J call TRBJ2-4, with 8 bases matching TRBD1. With V trimmed by 6 bases and J by 4 bases, 2 bases remained unmatched. Per the germline V gene, CDR1 is MNHNS and CDR2 is SASEGT. The CDR3 runs to 13 residues. CDR3 nucleotides: TGTGCCAGCAGCGGGACAGGAAAAAACATTCAGTACTTC. It specifies CASSGTGKNIQYF.